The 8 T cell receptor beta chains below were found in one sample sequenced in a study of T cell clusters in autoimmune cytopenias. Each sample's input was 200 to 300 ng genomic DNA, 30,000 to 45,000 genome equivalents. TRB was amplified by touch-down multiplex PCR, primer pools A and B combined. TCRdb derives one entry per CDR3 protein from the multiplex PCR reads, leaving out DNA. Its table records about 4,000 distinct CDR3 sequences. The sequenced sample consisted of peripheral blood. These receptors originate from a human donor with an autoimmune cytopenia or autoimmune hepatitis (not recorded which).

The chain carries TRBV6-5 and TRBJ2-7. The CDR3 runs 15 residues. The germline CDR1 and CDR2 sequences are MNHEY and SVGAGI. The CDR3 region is CASSYWRTGTYEQYF.

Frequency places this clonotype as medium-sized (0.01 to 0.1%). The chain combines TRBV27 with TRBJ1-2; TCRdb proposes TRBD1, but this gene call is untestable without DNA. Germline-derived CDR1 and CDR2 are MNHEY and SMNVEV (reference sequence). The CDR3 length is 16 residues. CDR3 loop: CASSLRTGGANYGYTF.

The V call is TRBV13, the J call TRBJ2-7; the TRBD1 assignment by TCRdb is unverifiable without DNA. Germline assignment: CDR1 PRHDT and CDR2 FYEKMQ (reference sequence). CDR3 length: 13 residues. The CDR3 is CASSLDRGGEQYF.

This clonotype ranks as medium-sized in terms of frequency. The CDR3 sequence: CASSQASSTGSLAGLTDTQYF. The chain joins TRBV4-3 to TRBJ2-3; checking the TCRdb D call of TRBD2 is not possible without DNA. The germline V gene encodes CDR1 LGHNA and CDR2 YSLEER. This CDR3 comprises 21 residues.

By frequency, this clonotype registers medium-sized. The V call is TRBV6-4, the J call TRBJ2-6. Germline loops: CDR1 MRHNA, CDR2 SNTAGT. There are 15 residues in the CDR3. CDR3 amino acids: CASSDSSSGANVLTF.

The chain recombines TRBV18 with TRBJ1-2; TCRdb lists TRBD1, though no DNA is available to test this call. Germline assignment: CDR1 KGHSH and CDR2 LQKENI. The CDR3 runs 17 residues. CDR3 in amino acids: CASSPQSGQGNSYGYTF.

The CDR3: CASSGRAEETQYF. V is TRBV6-1 and J is TRBJ2-5; TCRdb indicates TRBD2, and absent DNA this call remains unverified. The CDR3 contains 13 residues. Germline lookup yields CDR1 MNHNS and CDR2 SASEGT.

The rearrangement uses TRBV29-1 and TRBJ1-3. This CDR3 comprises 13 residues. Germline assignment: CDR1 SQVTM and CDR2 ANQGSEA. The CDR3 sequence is CLPPLSGRNTIYF.